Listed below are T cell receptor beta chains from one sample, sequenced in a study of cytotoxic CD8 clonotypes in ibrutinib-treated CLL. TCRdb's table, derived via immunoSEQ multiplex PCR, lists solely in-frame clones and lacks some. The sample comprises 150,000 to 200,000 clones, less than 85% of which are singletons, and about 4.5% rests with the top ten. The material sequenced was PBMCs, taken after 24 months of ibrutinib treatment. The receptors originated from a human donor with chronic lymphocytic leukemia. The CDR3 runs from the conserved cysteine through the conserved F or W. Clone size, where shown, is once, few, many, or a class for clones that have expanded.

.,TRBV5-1,CASSPSLQGVAYNEQFF
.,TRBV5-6,CASSYRGQETQYF
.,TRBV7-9,CASSERQLQNTEAFF
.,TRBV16,CASSPIADPDTQYF
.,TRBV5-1,CASSLAGGSHNEQFF
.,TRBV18,CASSAVRLTNEKLFF
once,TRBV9,CASSVLGSYEQYF
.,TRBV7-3,CASSLGQGPDTQYF
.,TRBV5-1,CASSFGRIMNTEAFF
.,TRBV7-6,CASSLISGGNNEQFF
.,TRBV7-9,CASSFGQGRTEAFF
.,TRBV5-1,CASSLLTSGNTEAFF
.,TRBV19,CASSMDTFEQYF
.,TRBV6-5,CASSKSTGNEKLFF
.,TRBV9,CASSVSPLGVNTEAFF
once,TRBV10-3,CAISAGQGWNTEAFF
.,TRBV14,CASSQRQGLRGNTIYF
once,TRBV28,CASSWAPDVNYEQYF
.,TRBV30,CAWTGIGQGDTEAFF
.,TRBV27,CASSPPGHPAWWFF
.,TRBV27,CASSFRFNTEAFF
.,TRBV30,CAWNSGQANEKLFF
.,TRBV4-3,CASSQDYRGIDTEAFF
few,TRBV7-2,CASSRSGARENEQFF
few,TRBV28,CASSLGGLAATYEQYF
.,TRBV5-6,CASSIRDGTQYF
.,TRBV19,CASSISSRNTEAFF
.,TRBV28,CASSLGPTGEQFF
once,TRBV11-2,CASSLDRSYEQYF
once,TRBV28,CASSSGLTGWGYGYTF
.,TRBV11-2,CASSLVAGGGSYEQYF
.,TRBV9,CASSVEVYNEKLFF
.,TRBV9,CASSVSFDQPQHF
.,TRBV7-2,CASTRDRAVGEQYF
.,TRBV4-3,CASSQDYSMTNYGYTF
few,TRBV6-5,CASSTGLRAIYF
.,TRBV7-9,CASSSGNFNMNTEAFF
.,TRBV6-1,CANSRVPNTGELFF
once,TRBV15,CATSSYRGTDTQYF
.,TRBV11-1,CASSLQGMGKNIQYF
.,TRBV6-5,CASSSPGGLYNEQFF
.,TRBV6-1,CAGYEQYF
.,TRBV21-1,CASSKAGTSGTSSSYNEQFF
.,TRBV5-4,CASSQDRTGVTDTQYF
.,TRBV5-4,CASSLGGTGERQFF
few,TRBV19,CASSRSSGKRTPASGELFF
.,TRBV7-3,CASSPTLTGELFF
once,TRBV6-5,CASSWRSTDTQYF